These T cell receptor beta chains were read from a single sample in a study of shared clonotypes between healthy human individuals. Only in-frame clones appear in the TCRdb table, and some are missing; sequencing was by immunoSEQ multiplex PCR. Among about 2.2 million clones listed, over 85% were seen once. The source material was naive CD8+ T cells from PBMCs. These receptor sequences come from a man between 18 and 29 years old in good health. Some clones in this sample may be carry-over from other donors' samples. The CDR3 runs from the conserved cysteine through the conserved F or W. D genes are given only for firm matches.

J: TRBJ2-7
V: TRBV11-2
D: TRBD1
CDR3: CASSPGTVLLQYF

J: TRBJ2-7
V: TRBV5-6
D: TRBD1
CDR3: CASSDGTGAKGYEQYF

J: TRBJ2-1
V: TRBV9
D: -
CDR3: CASSVVQGEQFF

J: TRBJ2-7
V: TRBV5-4
D: -
CDR3: CASSLASYEQYF

J: TRBJ1-5
V: TRBV19
D: -
CDR3: CASNAAYSNQPQHF

J: TRBJ2-3
V: TRBV7-3
D: TRBD2
CDR3: CASSATTSGTSTDTQYF

J: TRBJ2-7
V: TRBV27
D: TRBD2
CDR3: CASSLLSGGSSYEQYF

J: TRBJ1-3
V: TRBV7-9
D: -
CDR3: CASSLYNPGNTIYF

J: TRBJ1-2
V: TRBV19
D: TRBD1
CDR3: CASSIDHRGAGGYTF

J: TRBJ1-2
V: TRBV7-9
D: TRBD1
CDR3: CASSYGQGAYGYTF

J: TRBJ2-1
V: TRBV19
D: TRBD2
CDR3: CASSVGTSGYNEQFF

J: TRBJ1-1
V: TRBV29-1
D: -
CDR3: CSVRTFTFEAFF

J: TRBJ2-7
V: TRBV7-2
D: TRBD2
CDR3: CASSYGLGSGTVWQYF

J: TRBJ2-1
V: TRBV27
D: -
CDR3: CASSLGRYNEQFF

J: TRBJ2-7
V: TRBV9
D: -
CDR3: CASSVARAGSSYEQYF

J: TRBJ1-1
V: TRBV5-6
D: -
CDR3: CASSLAGGGTEAFF

J: TRBJ2-3
V: TRBV2
D: TRBD2
CDR3: CASSEGLAATDTQYF

J: TRBJ2-7
V: TRBV7-9
D: -
CDR3: CASSFPTGTGIYEQYF

J: TRBJ2-1
V: TRBV7-3
D: TRBD2
CDR3: CASSPLGGSNEQFF

J: TRBJ1-5
V: TRBV27
D: -
CDR3: CASSSLGRNQPQHF

J: TRBJ1-1
V: TRBV28
D: -
CDR3: CASSLYEGTEAFF

J: TRBJ2-1
V: TRBV27
D: TRBD2
CDR3: CASSFGRAYNEQFF

J: TRBJ2-1
V: TRBV11-2
D: -
CDR3: CASSPMRGTSNEQFF

J: TRBJ1-1
V: TRBV28
D: TRBD1
CDR3: CASIDRGPEAFF

J: TRBJ2-2
V: TRBV28
D: -
CDR3: CASGGNTGELFF

J: TRBJ2-3
V: TRBV7-9
D: -
CDR3: CASSLGLGTDTQYF

J: TRBJ2-3
V: TRBV2
D: -
CDR3: CASTARRERGDTQYF

J: TRBJ1-5
V: TRBV28
D: -
CDR3: CASSLYGDQPQHF

J: TRBJ2-2
V: TRBV19
D: -
CDR3: CASSMGGTNTGELFF

J: TRBJ2-1
V: TRBV9
D: TRBD2
CDR3: CASSAGLATPVKNEQFF

J: TRBJ2-3
V: TRBV7-9
D: -
CDR3: CASSRLPDTQYF

J: TRBJ1-5
V: TRBV2
D: TRBD1
CDR3: CASGQGNQPQHF

J: TRBJ2-7
V: TRBV11-2
D: TRBD1
CDR3: CASSRDRGTYYEQYF

J: TRBJ2-6
V: TRBV9
D: TRBD2
CDR3: CASSVRPGLASGANVLTF

J: TRBJ1-1
V: TRBV11-2
D: -
CDR3: CASSLGLGPWTEAFF

J: TRBJ2-1
V: TRBV28
D: -
CDR3: CASSWEDRINEQFF

J: TRBJ2-5
V: TRBV27
D: -
CDR3: CASSRGTSLGETQYF

J: TRBJ2-3
V: TRBV10-3
D: -
CDR3: CAISERDTGVWPDTQYF

J: TRBJ1-1
V: TRBV19
D: -
CDR3: CASSMAVNTEAFF

J: TRBJ1-5
V: TRBV7-9
D: -
CDR3: CASSSGQVNQPQHF